The 21 T cell receptor beta chains below come from one sample, sequenced in a study of STAT3 mutations in large granular lymphocyte leukemia. Study-wide results and limits: At least one immunodominant TCR beta clonotype appeared in every T-cell large granular lymphocyte leukemia patient.

For these receptors, no antigen is known. Profiled with immunoSEQ multiplex PCR; TCRdb holds only in-frame clones, not every one. The data hold about 9,300 clones, with more than 75% observed a single time. The source material was peripheral blood mononuclear cells. These receptors all stem from a man aged 80 or over with T-cell large granular lymphocyte leukemia. Some clones in this sample may be carry-over from other donors' samples.

The CDR3 reads CASSYERGWNSPLHF. DNA for the CDR3: TGTGCCAGCAGTTACGAACGGGGTTGGAATTCACCCCTCCACTTT. The V call is TRBV6-5, the J call TRBJ1-6; D remains ambiguous. CDR3 length: 15 residues. The germline V and J ends were trimmed by 2 bases and 7 bases, with 12 bases remaining between them. Germline CDR1 and CDR2: MNHEY and SVGAGI.

This clone turned up a few times. The chain couples TRBV6-1 to TRBJ1-2; 7 nucleotides align to TRBD1. The CDR3 has 14 amino acids. The J segment lost 4 bases and the V segment lost 1 base, leaving 3 bases of the junction unmatched. Germline V gives CDR1 MNHNS, CDR2 SASEGT. CDR3 DNA: TGTGCCAGCAGTGAAGTGGGACAGAGCTATGGCTACACCTTC. Translated: CASSEVGQSYGYTF.

This clone was observed a single time. This chain links TRBV5-6 with TRBJ2-7; D may correspond to TRBD1 or TRBD2 (5 bases each). This CDR3 spans 16 amino acids. Trimming stripped 4 bases from V and 4 bases from J, with 21 bases between. Per germline, CDR1 SGHDT and CDR2 YYEEEE. The CDR3 DNA follows: TGTGCCAGCAGCCTATCGGGACGGACGGTGTGGTACGAGCAGTACTTC. Translating gives CASSLSGRTVWYEQYF.

The J gene is TRBJ1-2, the V gene TRBV5-1; D is possibly TRBD1 (6 bases). Germline assignment: CDR1 SGHRS and CDR2 YFSETQ. The V and J ends lost 0 bases and 8 bases respectively, with 11 bases between them. The CDR3 is 13 amino acids. The CDR3 DNA is TGCGCCAGCAGCTTGGGGGGGGCGCGGGGCTACACCTTC. Protein product: CASSLGGARGYTF.

V and J are TRBV5-1 and TRBJ1-6; 8 bases align to TRBD1. The CDR3 has 14 amino acids. Per germline, CDR1 SGHRS and CDR2 YFSETQ. Unmatched junction bases numbered 1, after V lost 0 bases and J lost 8 bases. The CDR3 sequence is CASSLGTGYSPLHF. CDR3 coding DNA: TGCGCCAGCAGCTTGGGGACAGGGTATTCACCCCTCCACTTT.

The chain carries TRBV25-1 and TRBJ2-3; D might be TRBD1 (5 bases). Germline V lookup: CDR1 MGHDK, CDR2 SYGVNS. The CDR3 runs to 11 residues. The germline V and J ends were trimmed by 9 bases and 5 bases, with 9 bases remaining between them. The CDR3 is CASARGDTQYF. CDR3 nucleotides: TGTGCCAGTGCTAGGGGAGATACGCAGTATTTT. The complete variable domain, with remaining parts taken from reference TRBV25-1 and TRBJ2-3, reads EADIYQTPRYLVIGTGKKITLECSQTMGHDKMYWYQQDPGMELHLIHYSYGVNSTEKGDLSSESTVSRIRTEHFPLTLESARPSHTSQYLCASARGDTQYFGPGTRLTVL.

This chain links TRBV10-3 with TRBJ2-7, with TRBD1 identical over 8 bases. With V trimmed by 7 bases and J by 7 bases, 12 bases remained unmatched. Germline-derived CDR1 and CDR2 are ENHRY and SYGVKD. CDR3 length: 14 residues. CDR3 DNA: TGTGCCATCAACACCAGGGGGCCTCAGGGGGAGCAGTACTTC. As protein: CAINTRGPQGEQYF.

The chain uses TRBV7-2 and TRBJ1-2; D gene uncertain. The CDR3 has 14 residues. CDR1 and CDR2 (germline): SGHTA, FQGNSA. V dropped 5 bases and J dropped 4 bases, with 14 bases sitting between them. In DNA, the CDR3 is TGTGCCAGCAGCGCCGGTCTGGTCCCCTATGGCTACACCTTC. It yields the protein CASSAGLVPYGYTF.

The V gene is TRBV5-1, the J gene TRBJ2-1, with D unclear. V dropped 2 bases and J dropped 7 bases, with 7 bases sitting between them. Germline CDR1 reads SGHRS; CDR2 reads YFSETQ. This CDR3 has 12 amino acids. As DNA, the CDR3 is TGCGCCAGCAGCTTAGGAAGAAATGAGCAGTTCTTC. Translated: CASSLGRNEQFF.

The chain employs TRBV10-1 and TRBJ1-2; 12 nucleotides match TRBD1. This CDR3 spans 16 amino acids. Germline-derived CDR1 and CDR2 are WNHNN and SYGVQD (reference sequence). The J segment lost 2 bases and the V segment lost 6 bases, leaving 7 bases of the junction unmatched. In nucleotides, the CDR3 is TGCGCCAGCAGGAACTGGGGGACAGGGGGCAACTATGGCTACACCTTC. It codes for CASRNWGTGGNYGYTF.

J is TRBJ2-7 and V is TRBV30; 7 bases agree with TRBD1. Germline CDR1 and CDR2: GTSNPN and SVGIG (reference sequence). This CDR3 is 11 amino acids long. With V trimmed by 3 bases and J by 6 bases, 2 bases remained unmatched. This CDR3 is CAWSRDSEQYF. As DNA, the CDR3 is TGTGCCTGGAGCCGGGACAGCGAGCAGTACTTC.

V and J are TRBV30 and TRBJ2-7; the match to TRBD2 covers 8 bases. CDR1 and CDR2 (germline): GTSNPN, SVGIG (reference sequence). Germline trimming cut 3 bases from V and 6 bases from J; bases unmatched to any gene: 13. CDR3 length: 15 amino acids. The CDR3 nucleotides are TGTGCCTGGAGCGCGGGGGGAGCAGCACCAACCGAGCAGTACTTC. Translation: CAWSAGGAAPTEQYF.

CDR3 coding DNA: TGTGCCAGCAGGGTGGGGCAGGGGAGAGCCTACGAGCAGTACTTC. Its translation is CASRVGQGRAYEQYF. This rearrangement joins TRBV27 to TRBJ2-7; weak D call: TRBD1 (6 bases). Germline V gives CDR1 MNHEY, CDR2 SMNVEV (reference sequence). The CDR3 totals 15 residues. Trimming removed 6 bases at V and 2 bases at J, with 17 bases between.

The chain combines TRBV7-9 with TRBJ2-3; 8 bases map to TRBD2. With 1 base clipped from V and 4 bases from J, the junction kept 16 bases outside the gene matches. Germline CDR1 is SEHNR and CDR2 is FQNEAQ (reference sequence). The CDR3 totals 19 residues. The CDR3 DNA reads as TGTGCCAGCAGCTTAGGGGTCAGGGGACGCGGGGGGTTTCCAGATACGCAGTATTTT. Residues: CASSLGVRGRGGFPDTQYF.

The gene calls are TRBV5-1 and TRBJ1-1, with a weak D call TRBD1 (6 bases). The CDR3 loop spans 14 amino acids. CDR1 and CDR2 from the germline V gene are SGHRS and YFSETQ. V was pared by 4 bases and J by 1 base, with 11 bases between. CDR3 sequence: CASSPAGANTEAFF. For the CDR3, the DNA is TGCGCCAGCAGCCCGGCGGGGGCGAACACTGAAGCTTTCTTT. The variable domain in full, with the rest retrieved from reference TRBV5-1 and TRBJ1-1, is KAGVTQTPRYLIKTRGQQVTLSCSPISGHRSVSWYQQTPGQGLQFLFEYFSETQRNKGNFPGRFSGRQFSNSRSEMNVSTLELGDSALYLCASSPAGANTEAFFGQGTRLTVV.

The chain couples TRBV19 to TRBJ1-1; 7 bases line up with TRBD1. J was trimmed by 5 bases and V by 6 bases; bases with no gene match: 6. From germline, CDR1 is LNHDA and CDR2 SQIVND (reference sequence). The CDR3 is made up of 13 amino acids. Written as DNA, the CDR3 is TGTGCCAGTAGACTCCAGGGGGGAACTGAAGCTTTCTTT. Encoded protein: CASRLQGGTEAFF.

The chain couples TRBV7-9 to TRBJ2-5; the D is unclear. V was trimmed by 2 bases and J by 3 bases, leaving 13 bases between them. The length of the CDR3 is 15 residues. Germline lookup yields CDR1 SEHNR and CDR2 FQNEAQ (reference sequence). In DNA, the CDR3 is TGTGCCAGCAGCTTATCTCCGGACGGAAAAGAGACCCAGTACTTC. Translating gives CASSLSPDGKETQYF. Full variable domain (outside the CDR3, taken from reference TRBV7-9 and TRBJ2-5): DTGVSQNPRHKITKRGQNVTFRCDPISEHNRLYWYRQTLGQGPEFLTYFQNEAQLEKSRLLSDRFSAERPKGSFSTLEIQRTEQGDSAMYLCASSLSPDGKETQYFGPGTRLLVL.

The chain uses TRBV4-3 and TRBJ2-7, with unresolved D. Germline CDR1 LGHNA, CDR2 YSLEER. V was pared by 1 base and J by 6 bases, with 10 bases between. CDR3 length equals 13 residues. The CDR3 bases are TGCGCCAGCAGCCAAGGTGTGGGTACCGAGCAGTACTTC. This gives the protein CASSQGVGTEQYF.

The V gene is TRBV4-3, the J gene TRBJ1-4, with a weak D call TRBD1 (5 bases). The CDR3 has 16 residues. The germline V gene has CDR1 LGHNA and CDR2 YSLEER. Trimming shortened V by 3 bases and J by 8 bases, and 19 bases separated the two germline ends. Written as DNA, the CDR3 is TGCGCCAGCAGCCATCGACCGGGACTGGCTAGGGAAAAACTGTTTTTT. Translating gives CASSHRPGLAREKLFF.

V usage is TRBV7-2 and J usage is TRBJ2-7, with 7 bases fitting TRBD1. CDR1 is SGHTA, CDR2 FQGNSA, per germline. The CDR3 totals 14 residues. J lost 3 bases, V lost 5 bases, and 7 bases had no gene match. The CDR3 region is CASSPDRASYEQYF. The CDR3 nucleotides read TGTGCCAGCAGCCCAGACAGGGCAAGCTACGAGCAGTACTTC.

This clone appeared once. The genes are TRBV18 and TRBJ2-3; weak D call: TRBD2 (5 bases). Trimming removed 4 bases at V and 0 bases at J, with 17 bases between. Germline CDR1 reads KGHSH; CDR2 reads LQKENI. This CDR3 spans 17 amino acids. CDR3 sequence reads: CASSLARRASSTDTQYF. The CDR3 DNA reads TGTGCCAGCTCACTTGCGAGGCGGGCTTCTAGCACAGATACGCAGTATTTT.